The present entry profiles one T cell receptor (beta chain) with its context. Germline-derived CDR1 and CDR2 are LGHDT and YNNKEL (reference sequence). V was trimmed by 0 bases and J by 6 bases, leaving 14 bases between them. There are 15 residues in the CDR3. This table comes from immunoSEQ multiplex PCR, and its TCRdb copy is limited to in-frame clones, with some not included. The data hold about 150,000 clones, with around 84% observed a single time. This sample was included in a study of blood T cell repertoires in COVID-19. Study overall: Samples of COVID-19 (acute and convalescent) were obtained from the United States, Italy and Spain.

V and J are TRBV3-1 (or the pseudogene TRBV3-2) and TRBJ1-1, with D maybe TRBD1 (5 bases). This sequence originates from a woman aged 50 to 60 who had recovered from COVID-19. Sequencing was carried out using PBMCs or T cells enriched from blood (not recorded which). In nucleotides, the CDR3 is TGTGCCAGCAGCCAAGAGGGCCAGGGTGCCTCTGAAGCTTTCTTT. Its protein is CASSQEGQGASEAFF.